The 22 T cell receptor beta chains reported below all come from one sample, sequenced in a study of identical twins. Each CDR3 protein is one row after TCRdb ran MiXCR on the 5' RACE reads. The sample has approximately 1.8 million distinct CDR3 sequences, under 35% seen once. Input material: cord blood. The source is a newborn girl in good health.

Details on this clonotype: A clone one base away is much larger, so this may be a read error. The rearrangement uses TRBV29-1 and TRBJ1-2, with D possibly TRBD1 on 5 matching bases. The CDR3 consists of 14 residues. Looked up from germline, CDR1 is SQVTM and CDR2 is ANQGSEA. The CDR3 loop is CSVQGEPGTYGCTF. The CDR3 coding sequence is TGCAGCGTTCAAGGAGAGCCAGGGACCTATGGCTGCACCTTC. The variable domain in full, with the rest retrieved from reference TRBV29-1 and TRBJ1-2, is SAVISQKPSRDICQRGTSLTIQCQVDSQVTMMFWYRQQPGQSLTLIATANQGSEATYESGFVIDKFPISRPNLTFSTLTVSNMSPEDSSIYLCSVQGEPGTYGCTFGSGTRLTVV.

V is TRBV6-6 and J is TRBJ1-2; TRBD1 matches at 12 bases. This CDR3 spans 14 amino acids. V gave up 2 bases and J gave up 7 bases; unmatched junction bases: 2. Germline-derived CDR1 and CDR2 are MNHNY and SVGAGI (reference sequence). This CDR3 reads CASSYGTGGAGYTF. The CDR3 DNA sequence: TGTGCCAGCAGTTACGGGACAGGGGGCGCTGGCTACACCTTC.

The chain links TRBV7-9 to TRBJ2-5; D call uncertain. There are 16 residues in the CDR3. V was shortened by 1 base and J by 2 bases, with 14 bases between the two germline ends. Germline loops: CDR1 SEHNR, CDR2 FQNEAQ (reference sequence). CDR3 sequence reads: CASSLVLRLLQETQYF. The DNA of the CDR3 is TGTGCCAGCAGCTTAGTCCTCCGATTACTTCAAGAGACCCAGTACTTC.

This clonotype appeared a few times. This CDR3 is CASSLMGEEQFF. The CDR3 nucleotides read TGCGCCAGCAGCTTGATGGGAGAGGAGCAGTTCTTC. The gene calls are TRBV5-1 and TRBJ2-1; weak D call: TRBD2 (5 bases). The CDR3 runs 12 residues. V was shortened by 1 base and J by 10 bases, with 9 bases between the two germline ends. Germline V gene sequence: CDR1 SGHRS, CDR2 YFSETQ.

CDR3 sequence (DNA): TGTGCCAGCAGCAAAGCGGGACACTCCTACAATGAGCAGTTCTTC. Amino acids: CASSKAGHSYNEQFF. This chain links TRBV21-1 with TRBJ2-1; TRBD1, the table's D call, lacks a check against the DNA. TRBV21-1 is a documented pseudogene. This CDR3 is 15 amino acids long.

The chain is built from TRBV20-1 and TRBJ1-1; maybe TRBD1 (5 bases). Per germline, CDR1 DFQATT and CDR2 SNEGSKA (reference sequence). The CDR3 spans 14 residues. V lost 4 bases and J 4 bases, leaving 16 bases between the germline ends. This chain's CDR3 is CSAITGYRGTEAFF. The CDR3 nucleotides read TGCAGTGCTATTACAGGATACCGCGGCACTGAAGCTTTCTTT.

The chain combines TRBV5-4 with TRBJ2-3, with 8 bases fitting TRBD2. Germline V lookup: CDR1 SGHNT, CDR2 YYREEE (reference sequence). The CDR3 sequence is 16 residues long. The V segment lost 0 bases and the J segment 3 bases; nucleotides outside the gene matches: 6. The CDR3 is CASSLGPGTSTDTQYF. The DNA for the CDR3 is TGTGCCAGCAGCTTGGGGCCCGGGACTAGTACAGATACGCAGTATTTT.

The V gene is TRBV20-1, the J gene TRBJ2-7, with 8 bases that match TRBD2. CDR1 and CDR2 from the germline V gene are DFQATT and SNEGSKA (reference sequence). The CDR3 sequence is 18 residues long. The J segment lost 0 bases and the V segment lost 1 base, leaving 14 bases of the junction unmatched. The DNA for the CDR3 is TGCAGTGCTAGAGTCCGGTCTAGCGGGTATACCCTCTCCTACGAGCAGTACTTC. It specifies CSARVRSSGYTLSYEQYF.

This clonotype turned up a few times. The V and J genes are TRBV5-1 and TRBJ2-7; TRBD1 aligns across 8 bases. The V gene's germline CDR1 is SGHRS and CDR2 YFSETQ. The CDR3 covers 14 residues. V was clipped by 4 bases and J by 2 bases; unmatched bases: 5. The DNA for the CDR3 is TGCGCCAGCAGCCCGTGGACAGGGCCCTACGAGCAGTACTTC. Amino acid sequence: CASSPWTGPYEQYF.

This clonotype was observed a handful of times. This chain connects TRBV7-9 to TRBJ2-5; D possibly uses TRBD1 or TRBD2 (7 bases each). Trimming stripped 4 bases from V and 2 bases from J, with 17 bases between. The CDR3 extends over 16 amino acids. Germline V lookup: CDR1 SEHNR, CDR2 FQNEAQ (reference sequence). CDR3 amino acids: CASSWEGTVSQETQYF. The CDR3 DNA follows: TGTGCCAGCAGCTGGGAGGGGACAGTGAGTCAAGAGACCCAGTACTTC.

There are many counts of this clonotype. The CDR3 loop is CASSLPGPYEQYF. CDR3 nucleotide sequence: TGTGCCAGCAGTTTACCGGGACCCTACGAGCAGTACTTC. The V gene is TRBV28, the J gene TRBJ2-7; D may match TRBD1 or TRBD2 (5 bases each). The germline V gene has CDR1 MDHEN and CDR2 SYDVKM. Trimming took 2 bases from V and 2 from J, leaving 7 bases between them. CDR3 size: 13 residues.

This clonotype has just a few counts. The chain employs TRBV12-5 and TRBJ2-1; TRBD2 aligns across 11 bases. The closer fit of TRBJ2-7 to the DNA end suggests the J call may be wrong. CDR1 and CDR2 (germline): LGHNT, FRNRAP. The CDR3 length is 17 residues. The CDR3 sequence: CASGYSPLAGGDNEQYF. DNA for the CDR3: TGTGCTAGTGGTTATTCCCCCCTAGCGGGGGGAGACAATGAGCAGTACTTC.

A word on this clonotype: Compared with germline, one end of the junction differs, possibly owing to a read error. The rearrangement joins TRBV7-9 to TRBJ1-1, with 8 bases lining up with TRBD1. This CDR3 is built from 17 residues. Germline CDR1 is SEHNR and CDR2 is FQNEAQ (reference sequence). CDR3 region: CASSLETGVKRNAEAFF. The CDR3 nucleotides are TGTGCCAGCAGCTTAGAGACAGGGGTAAAAAGGAACGCTGAAGCTTTCTTT.

This clonotype was counted ten times or more. The gene calls are TRBV13 and TRBJ2-4; tentatively, D is TRBD1 or TRBD2 (5 bases each). This CDR3 region has 17 residues. The ends were cut back, 3 bases at V and 0 bases at J, with 15 bases in the middle. In germline, CDR1 is PRHDT, CDR2 FYEKMQ (reference sequence). The CDR3 protein is CASSFDLAGTAKNIQYF. CDR3 bases: TGTGCCAGCAGCTTTGACCTGGCCGGGACAGCCAAAAACATTCAGTACTTC.

This clonotype was recorded at least ten times. This rearrangement joins TRBV14 to TRBJ2-3, with TRBD2 matching over 8 bases. The CDR3 sequence is 14 residues long. V dropped 6 bases and J dropped 2; count of bases not matched to a gene: 4. Germline CDR1 SGHDN, CDR2 FVKESK. Here the CDR3 DNA reads TGTGCCAGCAGAGGACTAGCCCTCACAGATACGCAGTATTTT. This encodes CASRGLALTDTQYF. The full variable domain, completed using reference TRBV14 and TRBJ2-3, is EAGVTQFPSHSVIEKGQTVTLRCDPISGHDNLYWYRRVMGKEIKFLLHFVKESKQDESGMPNNRFLAERTGGTYSTLKVQPAELEDSGVYFCASRGLALTDTQYFGPGTRLTVL.

This clonotype came up a few times. V is TRBV20-1 and J is TRBJ1-5; the match to TRBD1 covers 10 bases. The CDR3 runs 16 residues. From germline, CDR1 is DFQATT and CDR2 SNEGSKA (reference sequence). Trimming took 0 bases from V and 6 from J; bases not matched to a gene: 8. The CDR3 is CSARDRDRGGGQPQHF. CDR3 bases: TGCAGTGCTAGAGACCGGGACAGGGGAGGGGGTCAGCCCCAGCATTTT.

The chain uses TRBV20-1 and TRBJ1-2, with 10 bases identical to TRBD1. The CDR3 is 13 residues long. V lost 5 bases and J lost 6; bases outside the gene matches: 6. The germline V gene encodes CDR1 DFQATT and CDR2 SNEGSKA (reference sequence). This chain's CDR3 is CSAHRTGGNGYTF. The CDR3 DNA sequence: TGCAGTGCTCATCGGACAGGGGGGAATGGCTACACCTTC.

The rearrangement joins TRBV7-9 to TRBJ2-3; no clear D. CDR1 is SEHNR and CDR2 is FQNEAQ in the germline V gene (reference sequence). V was clipped by 1 base and J by 6 bases, with 11 bases between them. The CDR3 spans 14 residues. CDR3 DNA: TGTGCCAGCAGCTTAGAAGGAAAAAAGGATACGCAGTATTTT. Its protein is CASSLEGKKDTQYF.

This CDR3 reads CASSFRKGRGIDNEQYF. CDR3 sequence (DNA): TGTGCCAGCAGTTTCCGTAAGGGCCGGGGGATCGACAATGAGCAGTACTTC. The chain joins TRBV12-3 or TRBV12-4 to TRBJ2-1, with D perhaps TRBD2 (6 bases). The J call may be faulty, since TRBJ2-7 better matches the DNA end. CDR3 size: 17 residues.

The chain uses TRBV20-1 and TRBJ2-7; TRBD2 matches at 8 bases. CDR3 length: 14 amino acids. Germline CDR1 DFQATT, CDR2 SNEGSKA (reference sequence). J gave up 0 bases and V 6 bases, and 7 bases lay outside the gene matches. As DNA, the CDR3 is TGCAGTGCCAGGGGACTAGAGAGCTCCTACGAGCAGTACTTC. It codes for CSARGLESSYEQYF.

Turning to this clonotype: At one of its ends the junction is not consistent with the germline gene, which may arise from a read error. The J gene is TRBJ1-6, the V gene TRBV6-6; maybe TRBD1 (5 bases). Germline assignment: CDR1 MNHNY and CDR2 SVGAGI (reference sequence). The CDR3 contains 16 residues. The CDR3 region is CASSYPGSSYNSPPHF. The CDR3, as DNA: TGTGCCAGCAGTTACCCAGGGAGCTCCTATAATTCACCCCCCCACTTT.

This clonotype was seen only a few times. The gene calls are TRBV14 and TRBJ2-5; tentatively, D is TRBD2 (6 bases). With 3 bases removed from V and 0 bases from J, the gap between germline ends came to 11 bases. The CDR3 totals 15 residues. The germline V gene encodes CDR1 SGHDN and CDR2 FVKESK. The CDR3 spells CASSQGLLYQETQYF. The DNA for the CDR3 is TGTGCCAGCAGCCAGGGACTTTTGTACCAAGAGACCCAGTACTTC.